Following are 10 T cell receptor beta chains from one sample sequenced in a study of T-cell reconstitution after alpha-beta-depleted transplantation in children. Antigens of these TCRs are unknown. Broader study findings: Newly produced T cells mostly provided counts and TCRbeta diversity after one year, as hyperexpanded clones declined.

The library targeted TCRbeta and was prepared with unique molecular identifiers. TCRdb re-analysed the PCR reads in MiXCR, keeping a single row per CDR3 protein. The repertoire includes approximately 300,000 distinct CDR3 sequences, about 7.3% of them detected once, and approximately 9.6% sits in the top ten. This specimen was peripheral blood, taken 360 days after TCRalphabeta/CD19-depleted stem cell transplant. Every receptor here comes from a female patient under 10 years old who had a stem cell transplant for Fanconi anemia, so the T cells may come from the graft donor.

This clonotype was seen many times. The DNA is left out, because the CDR3 cannot be placed on it with certainty; the CDR3 is given as TCRdb lists it. V usage is TRBV27 and J usage is TRBJ2-7; the DNA was not used to check the table's D call, TRBD1. The CDR3 has 15 residues if both end residues are counted. CDR1 and CDR2 (germline): MNHEY, SMNVEV (reference sequence). The CDR3 here is CASSFGAGTGGEQYF.

This clonotype was seen at least ten times. This chain joins TRBV6-1 and TRBJ2-7; tentative D call: TRBD1 (6 bases). CDR3 size: 15 residues. Germline loops: CDR1 MNHNS, CDR2 SASEGT. V was trimmed by 0 bases and J by 2 bases, leaving 11 bases between them. The CDR3 spells CASSEAGTSTYEQYF. As DNA, the CDR3 is TGTGCCAGCAGTGAAGCGGGGACAAGTACCTACGAGCAGTACTTC.

This clonotype has at least ten counts. This chain links TRBV29-1 with TRBJ2-3; 9 nucleotides agree with TRBD1. This CDR3 contains 14 residues. Germline V gene lookup returns CDR1 SQVTM and CDR2 ANQGSEA. With 6 bases clipped from V and 3 bases from J, the junction kept 7 bases outside the gene matches. CDR3 sequence (DNA): TGCAGCGTGGGGGCCGGACAGGGGACAGATACGCAGTATTTT. Translating it yields CSVGAGQGTDTQYF.

This clonotype was counted many times. This rearrangement joins TRBV6-1 to TRBJ1-1; TRBD1 is a possible D gene (5 bases). V was cut by 9 bases and J by 1 base, with 21 bases left in between. Germline V gene sequence: CDR1 MNHNS, CDR2 SASEGT. The CDR3 length is 16 residues. The CDR3 spells CASNRQRKGGNTEAFF. The CDR3 DNA sequence: TGTGCCAGTAACAGACAGCGCAAAGGCGGGAACACTGAAGCTTTCTTT.

This clonotype has ten or more counts. The chain uses TRBV7-9 and TRBJ2-1, with TRBD2 identical over 8 bases. Germline V CDR1 and CDR2: SEHNR, FQNEAQ (reference sequence). The CDR3 covers 16 residues. Trimming cost V 0 bases and J 3 bases; bases outside gene matches: 4. CDR3 in amino acids: CASSLAPAGDYNEQFF. The CDR3 region has the DNA TGTGCCAGCAGCTTAGCGCCAGCGGGGGACTACAATGAGCAGTTCTTC.

This clonotype was detected many times. This chain joins TRBV5-1 and TRBJ2-1; 8 bases are a match to TRBD2. This CDR3 is 15 amino acids long. Germline V gene lookup returns CDR1 SGHRS and CDR2 YFSETQ. V dropped 6 bases and J dropped 0; count of bases not matched to a gene: 5. Written as DNA, the CDR3 is TGCGCCAGCATCCCCCGGGGGGGCTCCTACAATGAGCAGTTCTTC. Protein sequence: CASIPRGGSYNEQFF.

Ten or more counts support this clonotype. The chain employs TRBV4-2 and TRBJ1-6; D is perhaps TRBD1 (5 bases). This CDR3 has 15 amino acids. Germline loops: CDR1 LGHNA, CDR2 YNFKEQ. V dropped 0 bases and J dropped 7 bases, with 10 bases sitting between them. The CDR3 here is CASSQDTGRNSPLHF. DNA of the CDR3: TGTGCCAGCAGCCAAGATACGGGACGGAATTCACCCCTCCACTTT.

Concerning this clonotype: Since no conserved phenylalanine or tryptophan closes the CDR3, a read error is the likely cause. The chain links TRBV6-1 to TRBJ1-2; D unclear. The germline gives CDR1 MNHNS, CDR2 SASEGT. The CDR3 contains 14 residues. Here the CDR3 DNA reads TGTGCTAGCCGAAATAGTACACCGAACTATGGCTACACCTCC. It encodes CASRNSTPNYGYTS.

Many counts were recorded for this clonotype. This chain uses TRBV20-1 with TRBJ1-2, with 7 bases lining up with TRBD1. In germline, CDR1 is DFQATT, CDR2 SNEGSKA (reference sequence). Losses at the gene ends were 3 bases for V and 4 bases for J; bases not matched to a gene: 17. This CDR3 region has 17 residues. CDR3 sequence reads: CSARGQPFSHVAYGYTF. The CDR3 coding sequence is TGCAGTGCTAGGGGACAGCCCTTCTCGCATGTGGCCTATGGCTACACCTTC.

This clonotype came up many times. V gene TRBV6-2 or TRBV6-3 combines with J gene TRBJ2-2; 8 bases are shared with TRBD2. This CDR3 has 15 amino acids. V lost 5 bases to trimming and J lost 4 bases; unmatched junction nucleotides: 6. From germline, CDR1 is MNHEY and CDR2 SVGEGT. In DNA, the CDR3 is TGTGCCAGCAGTCGTACGGGGGGGATCACCGGGGAGCTGTTTTTT. Amino acid sequence: CASSRTGGITGELFF.